A selection of T cell receptor beta chains follows, all from one sample in a study of technical replicates of blood from a few donors. Clones were read by immunoSEQ multiplex PCR, and TCRdb kept only the in-frame ones, dropping some. The sample lists about 18,000 clones; about four fifths were seen once. The material sequenced was PBMCs. Source of these receptors: a human donor in good health. Some clones in this sample may be carry-over from other donors' samples. CDR3s include the opening cysteine and the closing phenylalanine or tryptophan. Fields, in order: V gene, CDR3 length, D gene, J gene, clone size, CDR3 protein, CDR3 DNA. D genes are given only for firm matches. Clone size, where shown, is once, few, many, or a class for clones that have expanded.

V: TRBV20-1; length: 11; D: .; J: TRBJ2-7; size: .; CDR3: CSARAGDEQYF; DNA: TGCAGTGCTAGAGCGGGTGACGAGCAGTACTTC
V: TRBV19; length: 13; D: .; J: TRBJ2-1; size: few; CDR3: CASSMSAYNEQFF; DNA: TGTGCCAGTAGTATGTCTGCCTACAATGAGCAGTTCTTC
V: TRBV29-1; length: 15; D: .; J: TRBJ1-2; size: .; CDR3: CSVTGVPAAAYGYTF; DNA: TGCAGCGTTACAGGAGTTCCGGCGGCCGCCTATGGCTACACCTTC
V: TRBV28; length: 17; D: .; J: TRBJ1-3; size: .; CDR3: CASSRSHAGRSGNTIYF; DNA: TGTGCCAGCAGCCGGTCCCACGCAGGGCGCTCTGGAAACACCATATATTTT
V: TRBV19; length: 15; D: TRBD1; J: TRBJ2-7; size: .; CDR3: CASSSSGTGPYEQYF; DNA: TGTGCCAGTAGCTCATCCGGGACAGGGCCCTACGAGCAGTACTTC
V: TRBV18; length: 15; D: TRBD1; J: TRBJ1-2; size: once; CDR3: CASSTGQEVGYGYTF; DNA: TGTGCCAGCTCAACCGGACAGGAGGTTGGCTATGGCTACACCTTC
V: TRBV7-2; length: 14; D: TRBD2; J: TRBJ2-7; size: .; CDR3: CASSGTSGPYEQYF; DNA: TGTGCCAGCTCCGGGACTAGCGGACCCTACGAGCAGTACTTC
V: TRBV5-6; length: 11; D: .; J: TRBJ1-4; size: few; CDR3: CASSAGEKLFF; DNA: TGTGCCAGCAGCGCAGGGGAAAAACTGTTTTTT
V: TRBV28; length: 16; D: .; J: TRBJ2-4; size: .; CDR3: CASSLLGAKEKSIQYF; DNA: TGTGCCAGCAGTTTATTAGGGGCTAAAGAAAAGAGTATTCAGTACTTC
V: TRBV30; length: 16; D: TRBD2; J: TRBJ2-1; size: .; CDR3: CAWSVWVAGSYNEQFF; DNA: TGTGCCTGGAGTGTATGGGTAGCGGGTTCATACAATGAGCAGTTCTTC
V: TRBV29-1; length: 15; D: .; J: TRBJ2-5; size: .; CDR3: CSVEDWRTHQETQYF; DNA: TGCAGCGTTGAAGATTGGAGGACTCACCAAGAGACCCAGTACTTC
V: TRBV15; length: 14; D: .; J: TRBJ1-5; size: few; CDR3: CATSRGQENQPQHF; DNA: TGTGCCACCAGCAGAGGTCAGGAAAATCAGCCCCAGCATTTT
V: TRBV28; length: 14; D: .; J: TRBJ1-1; size: few; CDR3: CASKAGAMNTEAFF; DNA: TGTGCCAGCAAGGCAGGGGCCATGAACACTGAAGCTTTCTTT
V: TRBV6-5; length: 15; D: .; J: TRBJ1-5; size: .; CDR3: CASSYSWQSNQPQHF; DNA: TGTGCCAGCAGTTACTCGTGGCAGTCCAATCAGCCCCAGCATTTT
V: TRBV30; length: 14; D: TRBD1; J: TRBJ1-4; size: .; CDR3: CGGRGTDSGEKLFF; DNA: TGTGGGGGACGGGGGACAGATTCAGGGGAAAAACTGTTTTTT
V: TRBV4-2; length: 14; D: TRBD2; J: TRBJ2-7; size: .; CDR3: CASSPTSDSYEQYF; DNA: TGTGCCAGCAGCCCGACTAGCGACTCCTACGAGCAGTACTTC
V: TRBV4-2; length: 15; D: TRBD2; J: TRBJ2-2; size: .; CDR3: CASSPGTSGIGELFF; DNA: TGTGCCAGCAGCCCCGGGACTAGCGGGATCGGGGAGCTGTTTTTT
V: TRBV5-1; length: 17; D: TRBD1; J: TRBJ1-1; size: .; CDR3: CASSPTGTGGWGTEAFF; DNA: TGCGCCAGCAGCCCAACCGGGACAGGGGGCTGGGGCACTGAAGCTTTCTTT
V: TRBV4-1; length: 13; D: .; J: TRBJ2-2; size: .; CDR3: CASSQLNTGELFF; DNA: TGCGCCAGCAGCCAACTGAACACCGGGGAGCTGTTTTTT
V: TRBV11-3; length: 15; D: TRBD1; J: TRBJ1-1; size: .; CDR3: CASSSFAGGHTEAFF; DNA: TGTGCCAGCAGCTCCTTCGCAGGGGGCCACACTGAAGCTTTCTTT
V: TRBV19; length: 14; D: .; J: TRBJ2-5; size: few; CDR3: CASSRPGSLETQYF; DNA: TGTGCCAGTAGTCGTCCGGGGAGCCTGGAGACCCAGTACTTC
V: TRBV27; length: 16; D: TRBD1; J: TRBJ2-2; size: .; CDR3: CASSLSPTGVPGELFF; DNA: TGTGCCAGCAGTTTATCACCGACAGGGGTCCCCGGGGAGCTGTTTTTT
V: TRBV27; length: 17; D: TRBD1; J: TRBJ2-7; size: .; CDR3: CASSFGEGQGITYEQYF; DNA: TGTGCCAGCAGTTTCGGTGAGGGACAGGGAATAACCTACGAGCAGTACTTC
V: TRBV27; length: 15; D: TRBD1; J: TRBJ2-1; size: .; CDR3: CAISAGTGPYNEQFF; DNA: TGTGCCATCTCTGCCGGGACAGGGCCTTACAATGAGCAGTTCTTC
V: TRBV4-3; length: 13; D: .; J: TRBJ1-2; size: .; CDR3: CASSQERGGGYTF; DNA: TGCGCCAGCAGCCAAGAACGGGGTGGGGGCTACACCTTC
V: TRBV6-4; length: 14; D: .; J: TRBJ2-6; size: .; CDR3: CASSQGLGANVLTF; DNA: TGTGCCAGCAGTCAGGGATTGGGGGCCAACGTCCTGACTTTC
V: TRBV19; length: 15; D: TRBD1; J: TRBJ1-5; size: once; CDR3: CASKRQGADNQPQHF; DNA: TGTGCCAGTAAAAGACAGGGGGCGGATAATCAGCCCCAGCATTTT
V: TRBV19; length: 15; D: TRBD1; J: TRBJ1-1; size: .; CDR3: CASSDLQGTVTEAFF; DNA: TGTGCCAGTAGTGACCTACAGGGGACGGTCACTGAAGCTTTCTTT
V: TRBV29-1; length: 12; D: .; J: TRBJ2-7; size: .; CDR3: CSVVRAGNEQYF; DNA: TGCAGCGTTGTCAGGGCCGGCAACGAGCAGTACTTC
V: TRBV9; length: 13; D: .; J: TRBJ2-5; size: .; CDR3: CASSVAGQETQYF; DNA: TGTGCCAGCAGCGTAGCCGGCCAAGAGACCCAGTACTTC
V: TRBV28; length: 15; D: .; J: TRBJ2-2; size: .; CDR3: CASHLSGEVTGELFF; DNA: TGTGCCAGCCACCTTTCAGGGGAAGTCACCGGGGAGCTGTTTTTT
V: TRBV18; length: 18; D: TRBD2; J: TRBJ2-1; size: once; CDR3: CASSPYSGLAGNYNEQFF; DNA: TGTGCCAGCTCACCTTATTCTGGACTAGCGGGCAACTACAATGAGCAGTTCTTC
V: TRBV5-1; length: 17; D: TRBD2; J: TRBJ2-3; size: .; CDR3: CASSLAVGGGFTDTQYF; DNA: TGCGCCAGCAGCTTGGCCGTCGGGGGGGGGTTTACAGATACGCAGTATTTT
V: TRBV11-2; length: 17; D: TRBD2; J: TRBJ2-1; size: .; CDR3: CASSLAATSGSSNEQFF; DNA: TGTGCCAGCAGCTTAGCGGCGACTAGCGGGAGCAGCAATGAGCAGTTCTTC
V: TRBV27; length: 16; D: .; J: TRBJ2-1; size: .; CDR3: CASSPYRGISYNEQFF; DNA: TGTGCCAGCAGCCCCTATCGAGGCATCTCCTACAATGAGCAGTTCTTC
V: TRBV9; length: 15; D: TRBD1; J: TRBJ1-2; size: .; CDR3: CASSGIEGQGFGYTF; DNA: TGTGCCAGCAGCGGCATTGAGGGACAGGGATTCGGCTACACCTTC
V: TRBV28; length: 13; D: .; J: TRBJ2-7; size: .; CDR3: CASSPAQTGEQYF; DNA: TGTGCCAGCAGTCCTGCCCAGACGGGCGAGCAGTACTTC
V: TRBV5-8; length: 15; D: TRBD1; J: TRBJ1-2; size: .; CDR3: CASSLAGQAYRGYTF; DNA: TGTGCCAGCAGCTTGGCGGGACAGGCCTATCGGGGCTACACCTTC
V: TRBV6-4; length: 15; D: TRBD1; J: TRBJ2-3; size: .; CDR3: CASSAGGASTDTQYF; DNA: TGTGCCAGCAGTGCAGGGGGCGCTAGCACAGATACGCAGTATTTT
V: TRBV10-3; length: 16; D: .; J: TRBJ2-2; size: once; CDR3: CAISDVFRINTGELFF; DNA: TGTGCCATCAGTGACGTTTTCAGGATTAACACCGGGGAGCTGTTTTTT
V: TRBV28; length: 15; D: .; J: TRBJ2-7; size: few; CDR3: CASSLGEGGPYEQYF; DNA: TGTGCCAGCAGTTTAGGGGAGGGGGGCCCCTACGAGCAGTACTTC